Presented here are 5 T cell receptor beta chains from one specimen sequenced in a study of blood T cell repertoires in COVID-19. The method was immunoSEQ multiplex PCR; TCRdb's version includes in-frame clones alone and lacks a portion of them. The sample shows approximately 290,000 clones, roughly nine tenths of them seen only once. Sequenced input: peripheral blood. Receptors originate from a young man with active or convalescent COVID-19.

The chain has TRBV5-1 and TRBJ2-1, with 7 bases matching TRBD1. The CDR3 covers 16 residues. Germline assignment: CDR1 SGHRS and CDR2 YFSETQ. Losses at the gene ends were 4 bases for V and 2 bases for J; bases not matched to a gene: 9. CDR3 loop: CASSTRDSSPYNEQFF. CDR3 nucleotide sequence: TGCGCCAGCAGCACCCGGGACAGCAGTCCCTACAATGAGCAGTTCTTC.

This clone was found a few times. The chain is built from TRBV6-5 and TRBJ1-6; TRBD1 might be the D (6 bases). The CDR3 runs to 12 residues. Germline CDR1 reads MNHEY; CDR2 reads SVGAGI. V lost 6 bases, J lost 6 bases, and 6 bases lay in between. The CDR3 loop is CASRDSNSPLHF. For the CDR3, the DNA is TGTGCCAGCAGGGACAGTAATTCACCCCTCCACTTT.

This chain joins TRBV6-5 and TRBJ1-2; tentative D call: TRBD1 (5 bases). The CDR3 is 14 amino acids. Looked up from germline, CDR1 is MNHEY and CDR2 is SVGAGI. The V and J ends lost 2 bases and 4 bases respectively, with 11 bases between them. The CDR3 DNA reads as TGTGCCAGCAGTTACGGGGGGTTCGGCTATGGCTACACCTTC. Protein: CASSYGGFGYGYTF.

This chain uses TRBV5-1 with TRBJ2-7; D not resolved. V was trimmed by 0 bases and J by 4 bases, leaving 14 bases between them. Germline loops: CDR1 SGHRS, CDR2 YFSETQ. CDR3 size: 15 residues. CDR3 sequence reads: CASSLVGGSEYEQYF. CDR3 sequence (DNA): TGCGCCAGCAGCTTGGTTGGCGGCAGCGAGTACGAGCAGTACTTC.

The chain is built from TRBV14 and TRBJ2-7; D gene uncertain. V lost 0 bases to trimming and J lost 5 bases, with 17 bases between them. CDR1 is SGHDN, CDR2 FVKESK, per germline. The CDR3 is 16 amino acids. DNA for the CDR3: TGTGCCAGCAGCCAAGATATTGCGGCCCATTTCGACGAGCAGTACTTC. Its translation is CASSQDIAAHFDEQYF.